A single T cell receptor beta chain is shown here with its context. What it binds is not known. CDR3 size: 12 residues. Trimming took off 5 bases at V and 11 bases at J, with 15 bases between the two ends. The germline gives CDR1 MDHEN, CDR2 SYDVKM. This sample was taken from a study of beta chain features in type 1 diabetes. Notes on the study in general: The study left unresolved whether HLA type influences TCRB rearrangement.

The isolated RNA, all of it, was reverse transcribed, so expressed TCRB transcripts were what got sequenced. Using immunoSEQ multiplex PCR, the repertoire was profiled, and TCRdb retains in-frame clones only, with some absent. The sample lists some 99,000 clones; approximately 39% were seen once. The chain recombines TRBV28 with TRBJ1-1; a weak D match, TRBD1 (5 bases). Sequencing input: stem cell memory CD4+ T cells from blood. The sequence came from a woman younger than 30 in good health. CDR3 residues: CASSAQGRVAFF. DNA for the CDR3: TGTGCCAGCAGTGCCCAGGGTAGAGTGGCTTTCTTT.